The next 27 T cell receptor beta chains were all read from a single sample in a study of regulatory T cells in long-lasting Graves disease. Time point: newly diagnosed GD, antithyroid drugs for less than 3 months. Extracted RNA from PBMCs served as the source of the TCR library. CDR3 regions were amplified by Arm-PCR using iRepertoire HTBI primers to build TCR beta libraries. TCRdb fed the multiplex PCR reads into MiXCR, producing one record per CDR3 protein. Of roughly 520,000 distinct CDR3 sequences listed, approximately 12% are singletons. The same data also contributed to another study, on T cells in Graves' hyperthyroidism and ophthalmopathy.

Source: peripheral blood mononuclear cells (PBMCs), taken at new diagnosis, from a patient treated with antithyroid drugs. The receptors come from a woman aged 30 to 39 with Graves disease.

This clonotype was counted many times. The chain employs TRBV2 and TRBJ2-2; TRBD2 agrees at 13 bases. Germline V gives CDR1 SNHLY, CDR2 FYNNEI. Trimming cost V 8 bases and J 8 bases; bases outside gene matches: 5. The CDR3 runs to 14 residues. The chain's CDR3 is CASSGLAGDGELFF. The CDR3 DNA follows: TGTGCCAGCTCCGGACTAGCGGGAGATGGGGAGCTGTTTTTT.

This clonotype showed up just a few times. The rearrangement joins TRBV7-2 to TRBJ2-5; TRBD2 matches at 9 bases. The CDR3 has 16 amino acids. In germline, CDR1 is SGHTA, CDR2 FQGNSA. J was trimmed by 2 bases and V by 5 bases; bases with no gene match: 9. The CDR3 DNA is TGTGCCAGCAGCCCGCGGGGGGGCAGCCGGCAAGAGACCCAGTACTTC. It translates to CASSPRGGSRQETQYF. The full variable domain, rest sourced from reference TRBV7-2 and TRBJ2-5, is GAGVSQSPSNKVTEKGKDVELRCDPISGHTALYWYRQSLGQGLEFLIYFQGNSAPDKSGLPSDRFSAERTGGSVSTLTIQRTQQEDSAVYLCASSPRGGSRQETQYFGPGTRLLVL.

Worth noting for this clonotype: A much more abundant neighbour one base away suggests this may be a read error. J is TRBJ2-1 and V is TRBV5-1; TRBD2 aligns across 9 bases. The germline V gene encodes CDR1 SGHRS and CDR2 YFSETQ. This CDR3 region has 16 residues. V shed 0 bases and J 7 bases; nucleotides not matched to a gene: 8. The CDR3 sequence is CASSLAPAGGSNEQFF. The CDR3, as DNA: TGCGCCAGCAGCTTGGCCCCAGCGGGAGGTTCTAATGAGCAGTTCTTC.

In its sample, this clonotype was seen many times. Here the CDR3 reads CASSDGPGREQYF. CDR3 sequence (DNA): TGTGCCAGCAGCGACGGACCTGGACGCGAGCAGTACTTC. V gene TRBV7-3 combines with J gene TRBJ2-7, with unresolved D. V lost 5 bases to trimming and J lost 6 bases, with 14 bases between them. The length of the CDR3 is 13 residues. Germline V gene data show CDR1 as SGHTA and CDR2 as FQGTGA. The full variable domain, completed using reference TRBV7-3 and TRBJ2-7, is GAGVSQTPSNKVTEKGKYVELRCDPISGHTALYWYRQSLGQGPEFLIYFQGTGAADDSGLPNDRFFAVRPEGSVSTLKIQRTERGDSAVYLCASSDGPGREQYFGPGTRLTVT.

This clonotype was seen ten or more times. CDR3 amino acids: CAIQDRHYNEQFF. The CDR3 coding sequence is TGTGCCATCCAGGACAGGCATTACAATGAGCAGTTCTTC. The rearrangement joins TRBV2 to TRBJ2-1, with TRBD1 matching over 7 bases. CDR1 and CDR2 from the germline V gene are SNHLY and FYNNEI. The junction had 7 bases not matched to a gene; V was cut back by 10 bases and J by 4 bases. The CDR3 has 13 amino acids.

Only a few counts were recorded for this clonotype. V usage is TRBV20-1 and J usage is TRBJ2-1; 9 bases are a match to TRBD2. CDR1 is DFQATT, CDR2 SNEGSKA, per germline (reference sequence). J was trimmed by 9 bases and V by 3 bases; bases with no gene match: 12. This CDR3 region has 15 residues. CDR3 nucleotide sequence: TGCAGTGCTAGGTCCGCCACTAGCGGGTCGAGTGAGCAGTTCTTC. This translates into CSARSATSGSSEQFF.

This clonotype has at least ten counts. The genes are TRBV12-3 or TRBV12-4 and TRBJ1-1; no reliable D call. The ends were cut back, 5 bases at V and 6 bases at J, with 13 bases in the middle. The CDR3 length is 13 residues. CDR3 loop: CASSPLRVAEAFF. The CDR3 region has the DNA TGTGCCAGCAGTCCACTGAGGGTGGCTGAAGCTTTCTTT.

This clonotype was found a few times. In DNA form, the CDR3 reads TGTGCCAGCAGTCCCCTGTTCTCGCGGGAGGGAGAGACCCAGTACTTC. Translation: CASSPLFSREGETQYF. The chain recombines TRBV28 with TRBJ2-5; TRBD2 aligns across 9 bases. After removal of 5 bases from V and 4 bases from J, the junction contained 11 bases not matched to a gene. Per the germline V gene, CDR1 is MDHEN and CDR2 is SYDVKM. The CDR3 contains 16 residues.

This clonotype occurred many times. This chain connects TRBV27 to TRBJ2-5; no firm D call. Germline V gene lookup returns CDR1 MNHEY and CDR2 SMNVEV (reference sequence). CDR3 length: 14 residues. The germline V and J ends were trimmed by 5 bases and 4 bases, with 14 bases remaining between them. The chain's CDR3 is CASSPATILETQYF. Here the CDR3 DNA reads TGTGCCAGCAGTCCAGCCACGATCCTAGAGACCCAGTACTTC.

This clonotype was seen many times. A junction boundary mismatches the germline segment, possibly from a read error. J is TRBJ2-1 and V is TRBV30, with no clear D. The CDR3 runs to 11 residues. Germline loops: CDR1 GTSNPN, CDR2 SVGIG (reference sequence). The CDR3 nucleotides read TGTGCCTGGAGTATCTACGATGAGCAGTTCTTC. Translating it yields CAWSIYDEQFF.

In regard to this clonotype: Given a much more abundant clone one base away, this may be a read error. J is TRBJ2-7 and V is TRBV12-3 or TRBV12-4, with TRBD2 identical over 10 bases. The CDR3 has 12 residues. The CDR3 DNA follows: TGTGCCAGCATTTTAGCGGGGGGTTATCAGTACTTC. As protein: CASILAGGYQYF.

The sample holds many counts of this clonotype. The chain couples TRBV28 to TRBJ1-1; D uncertain. Per germline, CDR1 MDHEN and CDR2 SYDVKM. This CDR3 region has 13 residues. Trimming stripped 5 bases from V and 4 bases from J, with 11 bases between. CDR3 DNA: TGTGCCAGCAGTCCTCGGGTTGGCACTGAAGCTTTCTTT. It encodes CASSPRVGTEAFF.

To note about this clonotype: Germline is not matched at one junction end, which may reflect a read error. The chain recombines TRBV30 with TRBJ2-3, with D unresolved. The CDR3 contains 11 residues. The germline CDR1 and CDR2 sequences are GTSNPN and SVGIG (reference sequence). CDR3 sequence reads: CALSHTDSQYF. CDR3 DNA: TGTGCCTTGAGTCATACAGATTCGCAGTATTTT. The complete variable domain, with remaining parts taken from reference TRBV30 and TRBJ2-3, reads SQTIHQWPATLVQPVGSPLSLECTVEGTSNPNLYWYRQAAGRGLQLLFYSVGIGQISSEVPQNLSASRPQDRQFILSSKKLLLSDSGFYLCALSHTDSQYFGPGTRLTVL.

The rearrangement links TRBV19 to TRBJ1-3, with 11 bases aligning to TRBD1. V lost 5 bases to trimming and J lost 0 bases; unmatched junction nucleotides: 6. There are 17 residues in the CDR3. Germline V gene sequence: CDR1 LNHDA, CDR2 SQIVND (reference sequence). The CDR3 DNA reads as TGTGCCAGTAGTCTGGGGACAGGGGGACACTCTGGAAACACCATATATTTT. This sequence encodes CASSLGTGGHSGNTIYF.

This clonotype was picked up many times. V is TRBV20-1 and J is TRBJ2-7; D may be TRBD1 (5 bases). The germline V gene encodes CDR1 DFQATT and CDR2 SNEGSKA (reference sequence). Trimming left V 5 bases short and J 3 bases short, with 8 bases between. The length of the CDR3 is 11 residues. CDR3 protein: CSAQTDYEQYF. As DNA, the CDR3 is TGCAGTGCTCAGACAGACTACGAGCAGTACTTC.

This clonotype has a count of ten or more. The rearrangement uses TRBV5-6 and TRBJ1-1; the D gene is possibly TRBD1 (6 bases). The CDR3 runs to 14 residues. Germline lookup yields CDR1 SGHDT and CDR2 YYEEEE. Trimming took 3 bases from V and 3 from J, leaving 12 bases between them. The CDR3 DNA is TGTGCCAGCAGCTCGAACAGGGTCGACACTGAAGCTTTCTTT. It is translated as CASSSNRVDTEAFF.

The table lists this clonotype with many counts. V is TRBV7-2 and J is TRBJ1-1; no definite D call. The V end was cut by 8 bases, the J end by 1 base, with 11 bases between. The CDR3 totals 13 residues. The germline V gene has CDR1 SGHTA and CDR2 FQGNSA. The CDR3 sequence is CASCGPANTEAFF. The CDR3 DNA reads TGTGCCAGCTGCGGGCCTGCGAACACTGAAGCTTTCTTT.

The table lists this clonotype with many counts. The chain recombines TRBV28 with TRBJ1-6, with 7 bases fitting TRBD1. This CDR3 region has 14 residues. Looked up from germline, CDR1 is MDHEN and CDR2 is SYDVKM. V lost 6 bases, J lost 7 bases, and 6 bases stayed unmatched. The chain's CDR3 is CASSRGGLNSPLHF. DNA of the CDR3: TGTGCCAGCAGCCGAGGGGGCTTGAATTCACCCCTCCACTTT. Complete variable domain (other parts from reference TRBV28 and TRBJ1-6): DVKVTQSSRYLVKRTGEKVFLECVQDMDHENMFWYRQDPGLGLRLIYFSYDVKMKEKGDIPEGYSVSREKKERFSLILESASTNQTSMYLCASSRGGLNSPLHFGNGTRLTVT.

This clonotype appeared many times. The DNA for the CDR3 is TGTGCCAGCTCCGTGTCCACGAACACTGAAGCTTTCTTT. Translation: CASSVSTNTEAFF. The J gene is TRBJ1-1, the V gene TRBV18; D ambiguous. Germline V lookup: CDR1 KGHSH, CDR2 LQKENI. V was pared by 6 bases and J by 1 base, with 9 bases between. This CDR3 contains 13 residues.

This clonotype has ten or more counts. The DNA for the CDR3 is TGTGCCAGCAGTTTGATCGGGGGACCCCAAGAGACCCAGTACTTC. Translation gives CASSLIGGPQETQYF. This chain uses TRBV27 with TRBJ2-5; TRBD2 might be the D (6 bases). Trimming pared 3 bases from V and 1 base from J, leaving 12 bases between. Per the germline V gene, CDR1 is MNHEY and CDR2 is SMNVEV (reference sequence). This CDR3 is 15 amino acids long.

Concerning this clonotype itself: A much larger clone lies one base from this, so it may be a read error. CDR3 sequence: CATSDSGQGDQRQHF. As DNA, the CDR3 is TGTGCCACCAGTGATTCGGGACAGGGGGACCAGCGCCAGCATTTT. The V gene is TRBV24-1, the J gene TRBJ1-5, with TRBD1 identical over 11 bases. This CDR3 comprises 15 residues. Germline values: CDR1 KGHDR, CDR2 SFDVKD.

This clonotype has at least ten counts. V is TRBV12-3 or TRBV12-4 and J is TRBJ1-1; D not resolved. The CDR3 spans 18 residues. The V and J ends lost 4 bases and 2 bases respectively, with 23 bases between them. The CDR3 is CASSSRTDRTFLNTEAFF. CDR3 DNA sequence: TGTGCCAGCAGTTCACGAACCGACCGGACTTTTTTAAACACTGAAGCTTTCTTT.

This clonotype has a handful of counts. Just one base apart from a much larger clone, this may be a read error. CDR3 sequence: CATSRDLLNEQFF. As DNA, the CDR3 is TGTGCCACCAGCAGAGATCTTCTCAATGAGCAGTTCTTC. The rearrangement joins TRBV15 to TRBJ2-1; D gene ambiguous. The CDR3 length is 13 residues. CDR1 and CDR2 (germline): LNHNV, YYDKDF (reference sequence). The ends were cut back, 0 bases at V and 6 bases at J, with 6 bases in the middle.

This clonotype was seen repeatedly, ten times or more. CDR3 sequence (DNA): TGTGCCAGCAGCTTGGGCCGGAGCTATGAAAAACTGTTTTTT. Translating it yields CASSLGRSYEKLFF. The rearrangement links TRBV7-2 to TRBJ1-4, with D uncertain. Germline V CDR1 and CDR2: SGHTA, FQGNSA. The V and J ends lost 3 bases and 6 bases respectively, with 11 bases between them. This CDR3 has 14 amino acids.

This clonotype has a handful of counts. The V call is TRBV6-5, the J call TRBJ2-7, with 7 bases matching TRBD2. V lost 4 bases to trimming and J lost 7 bases; unmatched junction nucleotides: 10. The CDR3 sequence is 14 residues long. Germline values: CDR1 MNHEY, CDR2 SVGAGI. Here the CDR3 DNA reads TGTGCCAGCAGTTCCCCGCTTGGGGGGGAAGAGCAGTACTTC. This codes for CASSSPLGGEEQYF.

This clonotype occurred many times. The V and J genes are TRBV11-2 and TRBJ2-7, with D possibly matching TRBD2 (7 bases). CDR1 SGHAT and CDR2 FQNNGV come from the germline V gene. Trimming took 4 bases from V and 2 from J, leaving 30 bases between them. There are 20 residues in the CDR3. The CDR3 DNA reads as TGTGCCAGCAGCTCGCAAAAGGGGGGGATCTTGGATATCAGGCCCTACGAGCAGTACTTC. It yields the protein CASSSQKGGILDIRPYEQYF.

This clonotype was seen ten or more times. The chain recombines TRBV7-8 with TRBJ2-3; D not resolved. Germline assignment: CDR1 SGHVS and CDR2 FQNEAQ. The CDR3 runs to 11 residues. The V end lost 6 bases, the J end lost 5 bases, and 6 bases lay between the germline ends. The CDR3 nucleotides are TGTGCCAGCAGGATTGGAGATACGCAGTATTTT. It is translated as CASRIGDTQYF.